Below are 32 T cell receptor beta chains sequenced from a single sample in a study of tumor-infiltrating lymphocytes in localized non-small cell lung cancer. Some clones are missing from TCRdb's copy, which holds only in-frame ones; the method was immunoSEQ multiplex PCR. The sample has 12,000 or so clones, over 80% seen once. The material sequenced was lung tumor tissue. The receptors here all came from a human donor with non-small cell lung cancer.

This chain links TRBV4-3 with TRBJ1-1; TRBD1 matches at 7 bases. Per germline, CDR1 LGHNA and CDR2 YSLEER. This CDR3 has 16 amino acids. Unmatched junction bases numbered 12, after V lost 7 bases and J lost 1 base. The CDR3 coding sequence is TGCGCCAGCACAACCACTCGAGGGGGCCAGAACACTGAAGCTTTCTTT. This sequence encodes CASTTTRGGQNTEAFF.

This clone occurred once. The V call is TRBV6-5, the J call TRBJ1-1; D ambiguous. The CDR3 has 14 residues. V was shortened by 0 bases and J by 3 bases, with 8 bases between the two germline ends. CDR1 and CDR2 from the germline V gene are MNHEY and SVGAGI. CDR3 sequence (DNA): TGTGCCAGCAGTTACTCAGGTGGGGACACTGAAGCTTTCTTT. It specifies CASSYSGGDTEAFF.

This sequence joins TRBV10-1 and TRBJ2-7; 7 positions agree with TRBD2. CDR1 is WNHNN and CDR2 is SYGVQD in the germline V gene (reference sequence). The CDR3 has 13 residues. Trimming took 4 bases from V and 6 from J; bases not matched to a gene: 6. The CDR3 DNA sequence: TGCGCCAGCAGTGTAGGGAGGGAGGGCGAGCAGTACTTC. Encoded protein: CASSVGREGEQYF.

The rearrangement uses TRBV30 and TRBJ2-1; 9 nucleotides match TRBD1. The germline CDR1 and CDR2 sequences are GTSNPN and SVGIG (reference sequence). Trimming removed 2 bases from V and 3 bases from J; junction bases left unmatched: 5. The CDR3 sequence is 15 residues long. The CDR3 sequence: CAWSTGQGVYNEQFF. CDR3 sequence (DNA): TGTGCCTGGAGTACGGGACAGGGAGTCTACAATGAGCAGTTCTTC.

This chain connects TRBV5-6 to TRBJ2-7; D is undetermined. CDR1 is SGHDT and CDR2 is YYEEEE in the germline V gene. The V and J ends lost 6 bases and 0 bases respectively, with 10 bases between them. This CDR3 comprises 13 residues. CDR3: CASKKRSSYEQYF. CDR3 bases: TGTGCCAGCAAAAAAAGGAGCTCCTACGAGCAGTACTTC.

This clone has a single count. The CDR3 spells CASSFYRDSYEQYF. The CDR3 DNA reads as TGTGCCAGCAGCTTCTACCGCGACTCCTACGAGCAGTACTTC. V and J are TRBV7-2 and TRBJ2-7; no clear D. Germline assignment: CDR1 SGHTA and CDR2 FQGNSA. V was cut by 3 bases and J by 0 bases, with 9 bases left in between. CDR3 length: 14 residues. The full variable domain, rest sourced from reference TRBV7-2 and TRBJ2-7, is GAGVSQSPSNKVTEKGKDVELRCDPISGHTALYWYRQSLGQGLEFLIYFQGNSAPDKSGLPSDRFSAERTGGSVSTLTIQRTQQEDSAVYLCASSFYRDSYEQYFGPGTRLTVT.

The chain is built from TRBV30 and TRBJ2-2; D gene ambiguous. This CDR3 contains 14 residues. V lost 4 bases to trimming and J lost 4 bases, with 13 bases between them. Germline loops: CDR1 GTSNPN, CDR2 SVGIG (reference sequence). This CDR3 is CAWTRLGLTGELFF. The CDR3 DNA follows: TGTGCCTGGACCAGGTTAGGCCTCACCGGGGAGCTGTTTTTT.

This clone has just one count. The chain employs TRBV6-5 and TRBJ1-3; no firm D call. CDR1 and CDR2 (germline): MNHEY, SVGAGI. Trimming stripped 7 bases from V and 0 bases from J, with 13 bases between. The CDR3 runs to 15 residues. CDR3 sequence reads: CASIKDGFSGNTIYF. The CDR3 region has the DNA TGTGCCAGCATTAAAGACGGGTTCTCTGGAAACACCATATATTTT.

This clone has only a few counts. V usage is TRBV5-1 and J usage is TRBJ2-5; D is unclear. V was cut by 4 bases and J by 9 bases, with 22 bases left in between. The CDR3 sequence is 15 residues long. Germline CDR1 SGHRS, CDR2 YFSETQ. CDR3: CASSASDPFQWAQYF. In DNA form, the CDR3 reads TGCGCCAGCAGCGCCTCGGACCCATTTCAGTGGGCCCAGTACTTC.

This clone was observed once. V usage is TRBV7-9 and J usage is TRBJ2-7; 8 nucleotides match TRBD2. The CDR3 is 16 amino acids. The germline V gene encodes CDR1 SEHNR and CDR2 FQNEAQ (reference sequence). V trimming: 1 base; J trimming: 7 bases; junction bases outside the gene matches: 12. Here the CDR3 DNA reads TGTGCCAGCAGCTTAGACGGGGGGGGTAGGGTTCGGGAGCAGTACTTC. Translated, it gives CASSLDGGGRVREQYF.

V is TRBV30 and J is TRBJ2-5; D call uncertain. The J call may be mistaken, given a closer DNA end match to TRBJ2-7. The CDR3 consists of 12 residues. Germline V gene data show CDR1 as GTSNPN and CDR2 as SVGIG (reference sequence). The CDR3 sequence: CAWSVRAYEQYF. In DNA form, the CDR3 reads TGTGCCTGGAGTGTTAGGGCCTACGAGCAGTACTTC.

This chain uses TRBV7-8 with TRBJ1-5, with a possible D match to TRBD1 (5 bases). There are 17 residues in the CDR3. Looked up from germline, CDR1 is SGHVS and CDR2 is FQNEAQ. Trimming cost V 5 bases and J 0 bases, with 17 bases left between them. The CDR3 coding sequence is TGTGCCAGCAGCACTGGGGCCAATCCGTATAGCAATCAGCCCCAGCATTTT. Residues: CASSTGANPYSNQPQHF.

This chain uses TRBV2 with TRBJ2-3, with D tentatively TRBD1 (6 bases). V was pared by 6 bases and J by 2 bases, with 18 bases between. Germline V gene data show CDR1 as SNHLY and CDR2 as FYNNEI. This CDR3 region has 16 residues. CDR3 protein: CASRAGDGINTDTQYF. The DNA of the CDR3 is TGTGCCAGCAGAGCAGGGGACGGAATTAACACAGATACGCAGTATTTT.

The chain combines TRBV19 with TRBJ1-1; unclear D gene. Germline V gives CDR1 LNHDA, CDR2 SQIVND (reference sequence). V was clipped by 5 bases and J by 2 bases, with 9 bases between them. The CDR3 totals 13 residues. CDR3 loop: CASSVDINTEAFF. CDR3 coding DNA: TGTGCCAGTAGTGTGGATATTAACACTGAAGCTTTCTTT. Complete variable domain (other parts from reference TRBV19 and TRBJ1-1): DGGITQSPKYLFRKEGQNVTLSCEQNLNHDAMYWYRQDPGQGLRLIYYSQIVNDFQKGDIAEGYSVSREKKESFPLTVTSAQKNPTAFYLCASSVDINTEAFFGQGTRLTVV.

The V and J genes are TRBV15 and TRBJ2-1; tentative D call: TRBD1 (6 bases). Germline CDR1 LNHNV, CDR2 YYDKDF (reference sequence). V lost 0 bases to trimming and J lost 5 bases, with 11 bases between them. The CDR3 covers 15 residues. In DNA, the CDR3 is TGTGCCACCAGCAGAGAGGGGGCTCGAGACAATGAGCAGTTCTTC. Its translation is CATSREGARDNEQFF.

The chain is built from TRBV5-1 and TRBJ1-1, with D unresolved. Germline V lookup: CDR1 SGHRS, CDR2 YFSETQ. This CDR3 spans 14 amino acids. The V and J ends lost 4 bases and 0 bases respectively, with 10 bases between them. The CDR3 region is CASSSRRLNTEAFF. In nucleotides, the CDR3 is TGCGCCAGCAGCAGCAGGCGATTGAACACTGAAGCTTTCTTT.

The rearrangement joins TRBV6-5 to TRBJ1-1; 9 bases align to TRBD1. The CDR3 length is 15 residues. With 2 bases clipped from V and 6 bases from J, the junction kept 7 bases outside the gene matches. Germline V gene data show CDR1 as MNHEY and CDR2 as SVGAGI. In nucleotides, the CDR3 is TGTGCCAGCAGTTACGGGGGACAGGGTCGCGCTGAAGCTTTCTTT. Its protein is CASSYGGQGRAEAFF.

The rearrangement links TRBV5-6 to TRBJ2-7; a weak D match, TRBD1 (6 bases). CDR1 and CDR2 from the germline V gene are SGHDT and YYEEEE. This CDR3 comprises 14 residues. With 1 base removed from V and 8 bases from J, the gap between germline ends came to 16 bases. CDR3 protein: CASSLRTASKKQYF. In DNA form, the CDR3 reads TGTGCCAGCAGCTTGCGGACAGCCTCTAAAAAGCAGTACTTC.

This sequence joins TRBV12-5 and TRBJ1-1; 7 nucleotides line up with TRBD1. Looked up from germline, CDR1 is LGHNT and CDR2 is FRNRAP. This CDR3 contains 16 residues. V lost 4 bases, J lost 2 bases, and 10 bases stayed unmatched. CDR3 sequence reads: CASGSNPGGGNTEAFF. CDR3 nucleotide sequence: TGTGCTAGTGGTTCAAACCCAGGGGGGGGAAACACTGAAGCTTTCTTT.

This clone was recorded only once. The chain recombines TRBV5-1 with TRBJ1-1; D not certain. CDR3 length equals 12 residues. Germline lookup yields CDR1 SGHRS and CDR2 YFSETQ. V was shortened by 6 bases and J by 5 bases, with 11 bases between the two germline ends. CDR3 amino acids: CASNSRGTEAFF. The CDR3 nucleotides read TGCGCCAGCAACAGCCGGGGTACTGAAGCTTTCTTT.

This clone has only a few counts. This rearrangement joins TRBV10-1 to TRBJ2-7; D not resolved. Germline V gene data show CDR1 as WNHNN and CDR2 as SYGVQD (reference sequence). CDR3 length: 11 amino acids. Trimming stripped 4 bases from V and 5 bases from J, with 6 bases between. CDR3 residues: CASSVGHEQYF. CDR3 nucleotide sequence: TGCGCCAGCAGTGTTGGCCACGAGCAGTACTTC.

The V and J genes are TRBV5-4 and TRBJ1-5, with TRBD1 as a possible D gene (5 bases). V lost 4 bases to trimming and J lost 7 bases, with 18 bases between them. The CDR3 extends over 15 amino acids. CDR1 SGHNT and CDR2 YYREEE come from the germline V gene (reference sequence). The CDR3 DNA is TGTGCCAGCAGCCGGGACCCGGTTAATGGCCAGCCCCAGCATTTT. Encoded protein: CASSRDPVNGQPQHF.

The chain joins TRBV5-6 to TRBJ1-5, with 10 positions matching TRBD1. This CDR3 comprises 16 residues. The J segment lost 6 bases and the V segment lost 1 base, leaving 7 bases of the junction unmatched. CDR1 is SGHDT and CDR2 is YYEEEE in the germline V gene. CDR3 region: CASSLFGQGEGQPQHF. CDR3 DNA sequence: TGTGCCAGCAGCTTGTTTGGACAGGGGGAAGGTCAGCCCCAGCATTTT. Full variable domain (outside the CDR3, taken from reference TRBV5-6 and TRBJ1-5): DAGVTQSPTHLIKTRGQQVTLRCSPKSGHDTVSWYQQALGQGPQFIFQYYEEEERQRGNFPDRFSGHQFPNYSSELNVNALLLGDSALYLCASSLFGQGEGQPQHFGDGTRLSIL.

This clone was detected a few times. In DNA form, the CDR3 reads TGTGCCAGCAGCTCGGGCGGGAGCATGAACACTGAAGCTTTCTTT. As protein: CASSSGGSMNTEAFF. V gene TRBV7-9 combines with J gene TRBJ1-1; D unclear. V lost 4 bases and J 0 bases, leaving 12 bases between the germline ends. From germline, CDR1 is SEHNR and CDR2 FQNEAQ (reference sequence). The CDR3 loop spans 15 amino acids.

This clone was seen a handful of times. For the CDR3, the DNA is TGCGCCAGCAGTGATCCGGCAACCTACGAGCAGTACTTC. This sequence encodes CASSDPATYEQYF. The rearrangement joins TRBV10-2 to TRBJ2-7, with D hard to call. From germline, CDR1 is WSHSY and CDR2 SAAADI. V was pared by 3 bases and J by 2 bases, with 8 bases between. This CDR3 is 13 amino acids long.

V is TRBV4-3 and J is TRBJ1-1; 7 bases match TRBD1. V dropped 0 bases and J dropped 0; count of bases not matched to a gene: 10. From germline, CDR1 is LGHNA and CDR2 YSLEER. This CDR3 is 18 amino acids long. The CDR3 DNA reads as TGCGCCAGCAGCCAAGATTTTGGGACAGCGTTCATGAACACTGAAGCTTTCTTT. It yields the protein CASSQDFGTAFMNTEAFF.

The chain uses TRBV7-2 and TRBJ1-2; 7 positions match TRBD1. The length of the CDR3 is 13 residues. V lost 4 bases and J lost 6; bases outside the gene matches: 5. Germline assignment: CDR1 SGHTA and CDR2 FQGNSA. CDR3 bases: TGTGCCAGCAGCTCCCAGGGGGTGGATGGCTACACCTTC. Translating it yields CASSSQGVDGYTF.

This clone was picked up a small number of times. The CDR3, as DNA: TGTGCTGCGGGGCGGGAGATCTACGAGCAGTACTTC. It encodes CAAGREIYEQYF. The chain combines TRBV16 with TRBJ2-7, with 7 bases identical to TRBD2. The CDR3 loop spans 12 amino acids. Germline V gene sequence: CDR1 KGHSY, CDR2 FQNENV.

This chain uses TRBV4-3 with TRBJ2-5; D is unresolved. This CDR3 is built from 14 residues. Germline assignment: CDR1 LGHNA and CDR2 YSLEER. The V and J ends lost 0 bases and 7 bases respectively, with 12 bases between them. The CDR3 spells CASSQEVGDRTQYF. For the CDR3, the DNA is TGCGCCAGCAGCCAAGAAGTCGGTGACCGGACCCAGTACTTC.

The chain employs TRBV4-1 and TRBJ2-7; 12 bases are a match to TRBD1. The CDR3 length is 15 residues. Per the germline V gene, CDR1 is MGHRA and CDR2 is YSYEKL. V lost 6 bases to trimming and J lost 9 bases; unmatched junction nucleotides: 12. The CDR3 loop reads CASSLYRDRGRGQYF. The CDR3 bases are TGCGCCAGCAGTCTTTACCGGGACAGGGGGCGTGGGCAGTACTTC.

The CDR3 DNA is TGCGCCAGCAGCTTCGGGGGAGGGAGCTACGAGCAGTACTTC. Protein: CASSFGGGSYEQYF. This chain joins TRBV5-1 and TRBJ2-7, with 7 bases that match TRBD2. Germline CDR1 and CDR2: SGHRS and YFSETQ. The CDR3 covers 14 residues. With V trimmed by 2 bases and J by 3 bases, 5 bases remained unmatched.

This chain uses TRBV28 with TRBJ1-3, with 7 bases that match TRBD1. The CDR3 consists of 15 residues. Germline V gene lookup returns CDR1 MDHEN and CDR2 SYDVKM. V gave up 6 bases and J gave up 1 base; unmatched junction bases: 6. DNA for the CDR3: TGTGCCAGCAGGTCCGGGACAGCTTCTGGAAACACCATATATTTT. Translating gives CASRSGTASGNTIYF. Complete variable domain (other parts from reference TRBV28 and TRBJ1-3): DVKVTQSSRYLVKRTGEKVFLECVQDMDHENMFWYRQDPGLGLRLIYFSYDVKMKEKGDIPEGYSVSREKKERFSLILESASTNQTSMYLCASRSGTASGNTIYFGEGSWLTVV.